This T cell receptor (beta chain) was identified in a study of blood T cells in healthy people across ages. Study-level background: There was about one barcoded beta molecule captured by template switching per two T cells. Broader study findings: As age increased, TCR beta diversity per million T cells fell in a roughly linear fashion. A greater number of naive CD4+ cells and higher diversity distinguished long-lived donors from aged donors.

This clonotype has a handful of counts. What it binds is not known. Donation came from healthy Caucasian individuals in Russia who were aged roughly 6 to 95. Using a J-beta primer mix together with a sample-barcoded 5' primer, a second PCR was run for roughly 7 to 11 cycles. TCRdb called the 5' RACE reads again in MiXCR, with one record for every CDR3 protein. The table records under 2 million distinct CDR3 sequences, roughly a third of them present only once. Trimming took 6 bases from V and 11 from J, leaving 25 bases between them. Germline CDR1 reads MDHEN; CDR2 reads SYDVKM. There are 15 residues in the CDR3.

This receptor was taken from a woman younger than 45 in good health. Sequencing was performed on blood. The J gene is TRBJ2-5, the V gene TRBV28; TRBD2 is a possible D gene (6 bases). The CDR3 region is CASRSGFIVGGEQYF. DNA of the CDR3: TGTGCCAGCAGATCGGGGTTCATCGTCGGGGGTGAGCAGTACTTC. Supplemented by reference TRBV28 and TRBJ2-5, the full variable domain reads DVKVTQSSRYLVKRTGEKVFLECVQDMDHENMFWYRQDPGLGLRLIYFSYDVKMKEKGDIPEGYSVSREKKERFSLILESASTNQTSMYLCASRSGFIVGGEQYFGPGTRLLVL.